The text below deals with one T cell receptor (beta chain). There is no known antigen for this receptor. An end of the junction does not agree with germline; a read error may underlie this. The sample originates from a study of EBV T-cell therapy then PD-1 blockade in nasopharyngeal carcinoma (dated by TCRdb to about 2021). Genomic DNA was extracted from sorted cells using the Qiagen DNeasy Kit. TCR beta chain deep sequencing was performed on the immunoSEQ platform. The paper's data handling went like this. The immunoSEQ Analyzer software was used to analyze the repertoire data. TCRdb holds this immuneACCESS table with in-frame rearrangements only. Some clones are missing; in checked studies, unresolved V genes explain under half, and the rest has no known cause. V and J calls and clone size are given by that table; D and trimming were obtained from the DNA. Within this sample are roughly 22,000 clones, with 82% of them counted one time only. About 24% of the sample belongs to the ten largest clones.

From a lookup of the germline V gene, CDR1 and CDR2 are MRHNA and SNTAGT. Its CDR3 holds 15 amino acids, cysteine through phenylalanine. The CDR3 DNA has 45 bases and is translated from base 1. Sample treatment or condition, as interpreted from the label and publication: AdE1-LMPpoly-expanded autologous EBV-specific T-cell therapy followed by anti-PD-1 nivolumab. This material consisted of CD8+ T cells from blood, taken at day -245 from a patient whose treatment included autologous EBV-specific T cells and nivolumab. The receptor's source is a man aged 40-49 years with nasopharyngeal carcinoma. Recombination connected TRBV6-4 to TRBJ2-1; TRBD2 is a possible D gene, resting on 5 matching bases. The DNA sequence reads TGTGCCAGCAGTAGTGATATGGACGGGAAGGGTGAGAAGTTCTTC. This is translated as CASSSDMDGKGEKFF.